The sequence of this TCR beta chain was determined in a study of T cells after yellow fever vaccination. TCRdb ran MiXCR on the 5' RACE reads and lists one entry per CDR3 protein. The sample includes 610,000 or so distinct CDR3 sequences, around an eighth seen only once; the top ten take 14% to 15%. The CDR3 spans 13 residues. The germline V and J ends were trimmed by 2 bases and 2 bases, with 7 bases remaining between them. Germline loops: CDR1 KGHSH, CDR2 LQKENI. In its sample, this clonotype was seen a few times. The TCR comes from a man younger than 40 who received the YFV17D yellow fever vaccine. V usage is TRBV18 and J usage is TRBJ2-7; the D is unclear. Sequenced here: PBMCs, sampled on the day of the yellow fever booster vaccination. As DNA, the CDR3 is TGTGCCAGCTCACCAAAGTTCACCTACGAGCAGTACTTC. Amino acid sequence: CASSPKFTYEQYF.